This TCR beta chain is from a study of cytotoxic CD8 clonotypes in ibrutinib-treated CLL. Clones were sequenced by immunoSEQ multiplex PCR, and TCRdb holds only the in-frame ones, with some missing. The data contain around 160,000 clones, approximately 90% of them singletons. This clone was seen once. The CDR3 is 17 amino acids. The J segment lost 6 bases and the V segment lost 4 bases, leaving 11 bases of the junction unmatched. Germline CDR1 is LNHDA and CDR2 is SQIVND (reference sequence). The receptor's source is a human donor with chronic lymphocytic leukemia. V gene TRBV19 combines with J gene TRBJ2-2; 10 nucleotides line up with TRBD2. Sequences were derived from PBMCs, sampled at disease progression, from a patient treated with ibrutinib. The CDR3 region is CASSNSLAGVGAGELFF. The CDR3 bases are TGTGCCAGTAGTAACAGCCTAGCGGGAGTTGGGGCCGGGGAGCTGTTTTTT.